The rows below give T cell receptor beta chains drawn from one sample of a study of OX40 agonist ivuxolimab in advanced cancers. The table came from immunoSEQ multiplex PCR; TCRdb's copy has only in-frame clones and leaves some out. This sample has around 100,000 clones; almost 90% occur once, and the top ten carry around 0.15%. Sample: CD4+ or CD8+ T cells sorted from blood, taken in a trial of the OX40 agonist ivuxolimab. The source of these receptors is an adult with an advanced solid tumor such as melanoma, head and neck, liver or kidney cancer. CDR3s include the opening cysteine and the closing phenylalanine or tryptophan. The D gene is left open where the match is weak. Some rows have no size entry. The others give once, few or many, or a class for an expanded clone.

d_call	clone_size	v_call	j_call	cdr3_nt	cdr3_aa
-	-	TRBV5-5	TRBJ2-1	TGTGCCAGCAGTTGGGACCGTGAGCAGTTCTTC	CASSWDREQFF
TRBD2	-	TRBV6-5	TRBJ2-3	TGTGCCAGCAGTATAGCGGGGGGGCGCACAGATACGCAGTATTTT	CASSIAGGRTDTQYF
TRBD1	few	TRBV30	TRBJ1-5	TGTGCCTGCTCGACAGGGTTGGTGGGTCAGCCCCAGCATTTT	CACSTGLVGQPQHF
-	-	TRBV7-9	TRBJ2-1	TGTGCCAGCAGCTATTCTACGGCGGGCAATGAGCAGTTCTTC	CASSYSTAGNEQFF
-	-	TRBV11-2	TRBJ1-3	TGTGCCAGCAGTTTTAGCGCTGGACAGCTAGATTTT	CASSFSAGQLDF
-	-	TRBV30	TRBJ1-4	TGTGCCTGTGCAATTGAAAAACTGTTTTTT	CACAIEKLFF
TRBD1	-	TRBV27	TRBJ2-2	TGTGCCAGCAGATACGGACAGGGGGGCACCGGGGAGCTGTTTTTT	CASRYGQGGTGELFF
-	-	TRBV7-9	TRBJ1-2	TGTGCCAGCAGCTTGGGGGAGGCGAGAGCCTCAAACTATGGCTACACCTTC	CASSLGEARASNYGYTF
TRBD1	-	TRBV6-5	TRBJ2-7	TGTGCCAGCAGGACAGGGTCCTACGAGCAGTACTTC	CASRTGSYEQYF
-	-	TRBV11-2	TRBJ1-2	TGTGCCAGCAGCGTCGGGGACTATGGCTACACCTTC	CASSVGDYGYTF
-	-	TRBV15	TRBJ1-1	TGTGCCACCAGCAGCAGTAACACTGAAGCTTTCTTT	CATSSSNTEAFF
TRBD2	-	TRBV2	TRBJ2-7	TGTGCCAGCAGTGCCGGGACTAGATTACCCGAGCAGTACTTC	CASSAGTRLPEQYF
-	-	TRBV4-1	TRBJ2-3	TGCGCCAGCAGCCAAGATAGCATCTCAGATACGCAGTATTTT	CASSQDSISDTQYF
TRBD1	-	TRBV7-9	TRBJ1-4	TGTGCCAGCAGCGATCGGGACAGGGGGGAAAAACTGTTTTTT	CASSDRDRGEKLFF
-	-	TRBV11-3	TRBJ2-1	TGTGCCAGCAGCTTAGATGGCGGTATCTACAATGAGCAGTTCTTC	CASSLDGGIYNEQFF
TRBD2	-	TRBV27	TRBJ2-3	TGTGCCAGCAGTGAGCTTCTCGGGGGGAGCACAGATACGCAGTATTTT	CASSELLGGSTDTQYF
-	-	TRBV9	TRBJ1-4	TGTGCCAGCAGCGTAGGACACTCTGCAACTAATGAAAAACTGTTTTTT	CASSVGHSATNEKLFF
TRBD2	-	TRBV29-1	TRBJ2-1	TGCAGCGTTGAACAGACTAGCCGGGCAGAGCAGTTCTTC	CSVEQTSRAEQFF
-	-	TRBV27	TRBJ1-1	TGTGCCAGCAGTTTAGGATACTCACCAGGGGATGTTGAAGCTTTCTTT	CASSLGYSPGDVEAFF
-	-	TRBV27	TRBJ2-7	TGTGCCAGCAGTTTAACCCGGGGCCAGGGCTACGAGCAGTACTTC	CASSLTRGQGYEQYF
-	-	TRBV5-1	TRBJ2-7	TGCGCCAGCAGCTGGAGGGTGCCGGGGCAGGGGTTCTACGAGCAGTACTTC	CASSWRVPGQGFYEQYF
TRBD1	-	TRBV5-1	TRBJ2-3	TGCGCCAGCAGCTTGAGGGGGCCGCTCGGAGATACGCAGTATTTT	CASSLRGPLGDTQYF
-	-	TRBV1	TRBJ1-1	TGCACCAGCAGCCAAGAAAAGGGTCCTTCACTGAACACTGAAGCTTTCTTT	CTSSQEKGPSLNTEAFF
TRBD2	-	TRBV5-1	TRBJ2-3	TGCGCCAGCAGCTTGGGGCCGGGAGGGAGCCACACAGATACGCAGTATTTT	CASSLGPGGSHTDTQYF
-	-	TRBV27	TRBJ2-3	TGTGCCAGCAAGTATGGGAGTTGGAGCACAGATACGCAGTATTTT	CASKYGSWSTDTQYF
TRBD2	-	TRBV30	TRBJ2-7	TGTGCCTGGAGGAGAGCTAGCGGGATCTACGAGCAGTACTTC	CAWRRASGIYEQYF
-	-	TRBV5-1	TRBJ1-1	TGCGCCAGCAGCTTGGTCGGACCGGCAGGGAGCGAAGCTTTCTTT	CASSLVGPAGSEAFF
TRBD1	once	TRBV6-1	TRBJ1-5	TGTGCCAGCAGTGCCCTAACAGGGGGAACCCAGCATTTT	CASSALTGGTQHF
TRBD1	-	TRBV19	TRBJ1-1	TGTGCCAGTAGTAGGGGGACAGCGAACACTGAAGCTTTCTTT	CASSRGTANTEAFF
TRBD1	-	TRBV19	TRBJ1-6	TGTGCCAGTAGTATAAGGGGACAGACAAATTCACCCCTCCACTTT	CASSIRGQTNSPLHF
TRBD1	-	TRBV2	TRBJ1-1	TGTGCCAGGAAGGGACAGGCGAACACTGAAGCTTTCTTT	CARKGQANTEAFF
-	-	TRBV19	TRBJ1-2	TGTGCCAGTACCCGCGGTGGCACCTATGGCTACACCTTC	CASTRGGTYGYTF
-	-	TRBV27	TRBJ2-7	TGTGCCAGCAGTTTCAGAGGAACTGAACAGTACTTC	CASSFRGTEQYF
-	-	TRBV19	TRBJ2-7	TGTGCCAGTAGTATTCGGGGGTCAGGGTTCGCCTACGAGCAGTACTTC	CASSIRGSGFAYEQYF